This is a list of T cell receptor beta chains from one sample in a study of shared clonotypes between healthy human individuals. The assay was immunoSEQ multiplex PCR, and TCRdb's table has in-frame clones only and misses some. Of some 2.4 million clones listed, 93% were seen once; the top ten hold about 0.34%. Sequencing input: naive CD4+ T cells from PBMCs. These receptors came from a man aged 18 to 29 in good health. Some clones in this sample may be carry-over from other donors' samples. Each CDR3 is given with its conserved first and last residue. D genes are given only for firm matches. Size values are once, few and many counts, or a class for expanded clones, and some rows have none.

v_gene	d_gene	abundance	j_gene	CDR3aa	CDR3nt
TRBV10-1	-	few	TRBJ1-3	CASIKTGPGNTIYF	TGCGCCAGCATTAAAACGGGACCCGGGAACACCATATATTTT
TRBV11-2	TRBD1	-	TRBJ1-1	CASTEPGGTALYTEAFF	TGTGCCAGCACCGAGCCGGGGGGGACAGCTTTATACACTGAAGCTTTCTTT
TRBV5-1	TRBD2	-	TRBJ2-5	CASSILLAGVGETQYF	TGCGCCAGCAGCATCCTACTAGCGGGAGTTGGAGAGACCCAGTACTTC
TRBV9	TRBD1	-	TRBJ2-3	CASSVEAAGGTDTQYF	TGTGCCAGCAGCGTAGAAGCCGCAGGGGGTACAGATACGCAGTATTTT
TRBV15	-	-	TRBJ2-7	CATSRKQGSGRRSYEQYF	TGTGCCACCAGCAGAAAACAGGGGTCCGGGAGGCGATCCTACGAGCAGTACTTC
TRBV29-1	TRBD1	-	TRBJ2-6	CSVGDRVRGANVLTF	TGCAGCGTTGGGGACAGGGTGCGTGGGGCCAACGTCCTGACTTTC
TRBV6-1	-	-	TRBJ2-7	CASSEASTRSVQYF	TGTGCCAGCAGTGAAGCCTCTACTAGATCGGTGCAGTACTTC
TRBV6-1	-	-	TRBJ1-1	CAHRLGQNTEAFF	TGTGCGCACCGACTGGGGCAGAACACTGAAGCTTTCTTT
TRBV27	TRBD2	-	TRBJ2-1	CASSSSLAGYYNEQFF	TGTGCCAGCAGTTCTTCACTAGCGGGATACTACAATGAGCAGTTCTTC
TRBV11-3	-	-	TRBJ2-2	CASSYRTGAGELFF	TGTGCCAGCAGCTACAGGACGGGCGCCGGGGAGCTGTTTTTT
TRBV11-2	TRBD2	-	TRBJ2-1	CASSFAQAGFNEQFF	TGTGCCAGCAGCTTTGCGCAAGCGGGATTCAATGAGCAGTTCTTC
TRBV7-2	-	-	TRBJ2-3	CASSAHRLDTQYF	TGTGCCAGCAGCGCACACCGGTTAGATACGCAGTATTTT
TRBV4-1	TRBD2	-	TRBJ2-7	CASSQEGTSGAYEQYF	TGCGCCAGCAGCCAAGAAGGGACTAGCGGGGCCTACGAGCAGTACTTC
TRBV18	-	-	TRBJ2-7	CASSLREYEQYF	TGTGCCAGCTCACTCCGGGAATACGAGCAGTACTTC
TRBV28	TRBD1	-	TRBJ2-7	CASYGQGRTYEQYF	TGTGCCAGCTACGGACAGGGGAGAACCTACGAGCAGTACTTC